Listed below are T cell receptor beta chains from one sample, sequenced in a study of T cells in Graves' hyperthyroidism and ophthalmopathy. TCRdb reanalysed the multiplex PCR reads using MiXCR and keeps one entry per CDR3 protein. The sample includes more than 600,000 distinct CDR3 sequences, over 15% seen only once; the top ten take around 7.7%. The sample was blood. The receptors here all came from a man aged 18-30 years with Graves' hyperthyroidism. The CDR3 runs from the conserved cysteine through the conserved F or W. D genes are given only for firm matches. The size field is filled for only some rows; it gives once, few, many or a size class.

D gene	J gene	V gene	clone size	CDR3 protein	CDR3 DNA
TRBD2	TRBJ2-3	TRBV28	NA	CASSSTSGLGDTQYF	TGTGCCAGCAGCTCGACTAGCGGGCTGGGCGATACGCAGTATTTT
TRBD2	TRBJ2-1	TRBV5-1	NA	CASSRGVGLAGANEQFF	TGCGCCAGCAGCCGGGGGGTGGGACTAGCGGGAGCAAATGAGCAGTTCTTC
NA	TRBJ2-5	TRBV2	many	CASGPLGFGQYF	TGTGCCAGCGGACCTTTAGGGTTCGGCCAGTACTTC
NA	TRBJ2-7	TRBV5-1	many	CASARDTYEQYF	TGCGCCAGCGCCAGGGACACCTACGAGCAGTACTTC
TRBD1	TRBJ1-2	TRBV12-3/TRBV12-4	many	CASSTNRGGYTF	TGTGCCAGCAGTACCAACAGGGGAGGCTACACCTTC
NA	TRBJ2-6	TRBV11-2	NA	CASSLDVAWGATGANVLTF	TGTGCCAGCAGCTTAGACGTAGCGTGGGGCGCTACGGGGGCCAACGTCCTGACTTTC
NA	TRBJ2-3	TRBV30	many	CAWTLNTDTQYF	TGTGCCTGGACGCTAAACACAGATACGCAGTATTTT
NA	TRBJ2-7	TRBV11-3	NA	CASSLEGGRVSEQYF	TGTGCCAGCAGCTTAGAAGGTGGCAGGGTTTCCGAGCAGTACTTC
NA	TRBJ2-2	TRBV28	NA	CASSHGELFF	TGTGCCAGCAGTCACGGGGAGCTGTTTTTT
TRBD2	TRBJ2-1	TRBV20-1	many	CSASGSGRGKSYNEQFF	TGCAGTGCTAGCGGTAGCGGGAGGGGGAAATCCTACAATGAGCAGTTCTTC
NA	TRBJ2-5	TRBV20-1	few	CSARPVGWETQYF	TGCAGTGCTAGGCCCGTTGGGTGGGAGACCCAGTACTTC
TRBD1	TRBJ2-5	TRBV11-1	many	CASRPKQGASETQYF	TGTGCCAGCAGACCAAAACAGGGGGCATCGGAGACCCAGTACTTC
NA	TRBJ1-1	TRBV13	NA	CASTIRMNTEAFF	TGTGCCAGCACTATACGCATGAACACTGAAGCTTTCTTT
NA	TRBJ2-1	TRBV12-3/TRBV12-4	many	CASSTPGLEFF	TGTGCCAGCAGCACCCCGGGACTCGAGTTCTTC
NA	TRBJ2-1	TRBV11-3	many	CATRDPSYNEQFF	TGTGCCACCCGGGACCCTTCCTACAATGAGCAGTTCTTC
TRBD1	TRBJ2-1	TRBV28	many	CASSHNARDRYNEQFF	TGTGCCAGCAGTCATAACGCAAGGGACAGGTACAATGAGCAGTTCTTC
TRBD1	TRBJ2-7	TRBV6-1	many	CASSVGPGQGREQYF	TGTGCCAGCAGTGTGGGACCGGGACAGGGCCGCGAGCAGTACTTC
TRBD1	TRBJ2-3	TRBV29-1	many	CSVRTGRADTQYF	TGCAGCGTCAGGACAGGGCGGGCAGATACGCAGTATTTT
NA	TRBJ2-3	TRBV9	NA	CASSVAGGQGDTQYF	TGTGCCAGCAGCGTAGCAGGGGGGCAGGGAGATACGCAGTATTTT
NA	TRBJ2-7	TRBV6-2/TRBV6-3	NA	CASTQAVGVSYEQYF	TGTGCCAGCACACAAGCGGTGGGAGTAAGCTACGAGCAGTACTTC
TRBD1	TRBJ2-1	TRBV20-1	NA	CSARAGQVGYGQFF	TGCAGTGCTAGAGCCGGACAGGTGGGTTATGGGCAGTTCTTC
NA	TRBJ2-1	TRBV30	NA	CAWSVFGGIGEQFF	TGTGCCTGGAGTGTATTCGGCGGGATTGGTGAGCAGTTCTTC
NA	TRBJ2-7	TRBV29-1	many	CSVEVGIGIAEQYF	TGCAGCGTTGAAGTGGGGATCGGGATTGCCGAGCAGTACTTC
NA	TRBJ1-5	TRBV9	NA	CASSVAVEGQPQHF	TGTGCCAGCAGCGTAGCGGTCGAGGGTCAGCCCCAGCATTTT
TRBD1	TRBJ2-2	TRBV2	NA	CASSEADRGLGEWGELFF	TGTGCCAGCAGTGAAGCGGACAGGGGGCTGGGGGAGTGGGGGGAGCTGTTTTTT
NA	TRBJ2-1	TRBV10-3	NA	CAISELGGFNNEQFF	TGTGCCATCAGTGAGTTGGGGGGCTTCAACAATGAGCAGTTCTTC
TRBD2	TRBJ2-1	TRBV28	many	CASSLDLAGTYNEQFF	TGTGCCAGCAGTTTGGACCTAGCGGGGACTTACAATGAGCAGTTCTTC
TRBD1	TRBJ1-5	TRBV28	few	CASSWGQPNQPQHF	TGTGCCAGCAGTTGGGGACAGCCGAATCAGCCCCAGCATTTT
NA	TRBJ1-2	TRBV28	once	CASTPGRADHGYTF	TGTGCCAGCACCCCGGGAAGGGCAGACCATGGCTACACCTTC
NA	TRBJ2-7	TRBV5-1	many	CASSVDTPSSYEQYF	TGCGCCAGCAGCGTGGACACCCCGAGCTCCTACGAGCAGTACTTC
NA	TRBJ1-4	TRBV11-1	NA	CTSSQDTEKLFF	TGTACCAGCAGCCAGGACACCGAGAAACTGTTTTTT
NA	TRBJ1-3	TRBV11-2	NA	CASSLVGASGNTIYF	TGTGCCAGCAGCTTAGTCGGAGCCTCTGGAAACACCATATATTTT
TRBD1	TRBJ2-5	TRBV7-2	NA	CASSRNRGMETQYF	TGTGCCAGCAGCCGGAACAGGGGGATGGAGACCCAGTACTTC